This T cell receptor beta chain was sequenced in a study of OX40 agonist ivuxolimab in advanced cancers. Study summary: Patients were treated with ivuxolimab, an agonistic anti-OX40 (CD134) antibody. Prior therapy, whether anti-PD-1, anti-PD-L1 or anti-CTLA-4, was allowed, and more than 35% had some.

Sampling of blood occurred at baseline, cycle 4 day 1, and cycle 7 day 1. Germline CDR1 is SGHVS and CDR2 is FNYEAQ. The CDR3 totals 13 residues. Deletions cut 1 base from V and 3 bases from J, with 6 bases between. The assay was immunoSEQ multiplex PCR, and TCRdb's table has in-frame clones only and misses some. The sample lists tens of thousands of clones; roughly 83% were seen once. The sequenced sample was CD4+ or CD8+ T cells sorted from blood, obtained in a trial of the OX40 agonist ivuxolimab. This clonotype was sampled from an adult with an advanced solid tumor such as melanoma, head and neck, liver or kidney cancer. The rearrangement joins TRBV7-6 to TRBJ2-5; no reliable D call. The CDR3 sequence: CASSLEAEETQYF. The CDR3 region has the DNA TGTGCCAGCAGCTTAGAGGCGGAAGAGACCCAGTACTTC.